Listed below are T cell receptor beta chains from one sample, sequenced in a study of T cell changes during pregnancy in multiple sclerosis. Some clones are missing from TCRdb's copy, which holds only in-frame ones; the method was immunoSEQ multiplex PCR. This sample has 100,000 or so clones; about 93% occur once, and the top ten carry under 2%. The sample here was peripheral blood, taken after pregnancy. The source is a female donor in good health, enrolled as a control in a pregnancy study. Both conserved end residues are part of each CDR3. A D gene is named only where the DNA matches it firmly. Only some rows state a clone size, as once, few, many or a class for expanded clones.

clone size	J gene	D gene	V gene	CDR3 DNA	CDR3 protein
once	TRBJ2-7	TRBD1	TRBV6-5	TGTGCCAGCAGTCACCGGACAGGTCTGAGCGAGCAGTACTTC	CASSHRTGLSEQYF
NA	TRBJ1-4	TRBD1	TRBV9	TGTGCCAGCAGCGTAGAACAGGGGGAGGAAAAACTGTTTTTT	CASSVEQGEEKLFF
NA	TRBJ2-1	TRBD2	TRBV7-9	TGTGCCAGCAGCTTAGCCCGGACTAGCTCCTACAATGAGCAGTTCTTC	CASSLARTSSYNEQFF
NA	TRBJ2-3	TRBD2	TRBV10-3	TGTGCCATCAATCCGGGACTAGCGGGAGGGCCAGGCACAGATACGCAGTATTTT	CAINPGLAGGPGTDTQYF
NA	TRBJ1-3	NA	TRBV7-2	TGTGCCAGCAGCTTAGGTGGAGGCTCTGGAAACACCATATATTTT	CASSLGGGSGNTIYF
NA	TRBJ1-1	NA	TRBV6-5	TGTGCCAGCAGGCGGGACGACACTGAAGCTTTCTTT	CASRRDDTEAFF
NA	TRBJ1-1	NA	TRBV18	TGTGCCAGCTCACCACCCCCGGGACAACTGAACACTGAAGCTTTCTTT	CASSPPPGQLNTEAFF
NA	TRBJ2-3	NA	TRBV11-2	TGTGCCAGCAGCGCCCGCCAGGGCACAGATACGCAGTATTTT	CASSARQGTDTQYF
NA	TRBJ1-5	NA	TRBV5-6	TGTGCCAGCAGCTTCGGACTGAGCAATCAGCCCCAGCATTTT	CASSFGLSNQPQHF
NA	TRBJ2-2	TRBD1	TRBV5-1	TGCGCCAGCAACTTACTTAAAACAGGGGCCGACACCGGGGAGCTGTTTTTT	CASNLLKTGADTGELFF
NA	TRBJ2-1	TRBD2	TRBV23-1	TGCGCCTTAGGGGGGCTAGCGGGAAAGAATGAGCAGTTCTTC	CALGGLAGKNEQFF
NA	TRBJ1-2	TRBD1	TRBV18	TGTGCCAGCTCCCACACCGGGACAGGAGATTATGGCTACACCTTC	CASSHTGTGDYGYTF
NA	TRBJ1-4	NA	TRBV4-1	TGCGCCAGCAGCCAAGATCTGGGAGGGGAAGGTGAAAAACTGTTTTTT	CASSQDLGGEGEKLFF
NA	TRBJ2-3	TRBD1	TRBV10-3	TGTGCCATCAGTCCGGGACAGGGCCCAGATACGCAGTATTTT	CAISPGQGPDTQYF
NA	TRBJ2-2	NA	TRBV5-4	TGTGCCAGCAGCCCCAGTGGTGACGGGGAGCTGTTTTTT	CASSPSGDGELFF
NA	TRBJ2-7	TRBD2	TRBV4-1	TGCGCCAGCAGCCGAGGCCAGCGGGAGAGCTCCTACGAGCAGTACTTC	CASSRGQRESSYEQYF
NA	TRBJ2-3	TRBD1	TRBV7-6	TGTGCCAGCAGCTTAACTGAACAGGGGTTGGATACGCAGTATTTT	CASSLTEQGLDTQYF
NA	TRBJ2-1	NA	TRBV2	TGTGCCAGCAGTGAACCCGAAGTTGGTAGCTCAAGACGCTACAATGAGCAGTTCTTC	CASSEPEVGSSRRYNEQFF
NA	TRBJ2-1	TRBD1	TRBV28	TGTGCCAGCAACTTAAGGACAGGAAGCTCCTACAATGAGCAGTTCTTC	CASNLRTGSSYNEQFF
NA	TRBJ2-3	TRBD1	TRBV5-1	TGCGCCAGCAGCTTCGACAGGGCAGCAGATACGCAGTATTTT	CASSFDRAADTQYF
NA	TRBJ2-3	NA	TRBV28	TGTGCCAGCAGTGTCTCGGGGGGCACAGATACGCAGTATTTT	CASSVSGGTDTQYF
NA	TRBJ2-2	TRBD2	TRBV2	TGTGCCAGCAGTGGACCCTCCGGGGGGACCGGGGAGCTGTTTTTT	CASSGPSGGTGELFF
NA	TRBJ2-3	NA	TRBV9	TGTGCCAGCAGCGTATCTAGCGTTAGCACAGATACGCAGTATTTT	CASSVSSVSTDTQYF
NA	TRBJ2-7	TRBD2	TRBV4-1	TGCGCCAGCAGCCGTGTTAGCGGGAGCTCCTACGAGCAGTACTTC	CASSRVSGSSYEQYF
NA	TRBJ1-5	NA	TRBV2	TGTGCCAGCGGAGACGTATCAGGGGCCCAGCCCCAGCATTTT	CASGDVSGAQPQHF
NA	TRBJ2-5	NA	TRBV7-2	TGTGCCAGCAGCCGTGCCACAGGGTACCAAGAGACCCAGTACTTC	CASSRATGYQETQYF
NA	TRBJ2-3	TRBD2	TRBV11-1	TGTGCCAGCAGCTGGGACCCCGGGACTAGCGCGCAGTATTTT	CASSWDPGTSAQYF
NA	TRBJ2-3	TRBD1	TRBV7-9	TGTGCCAGCAGCTCCGGGACAGGGCGGGCGGGACCCACAGATACGCAGTATTTT	CASSSGTGRAGPTDTQYF
NA	TRBJ2-3	NA	TRBV9	TGTGCCAGCAGCGTAGCCCAGAGCACAGATACGCAGTATTTT	CASSVAQSTDTQYF
NA	TRBJ2-7	NA	TRBV7-8	TGTGCCAGCAGCTCCTTGGGAGGACTTGCTACGTTGGAGCAGTACTTC	CASSSLGGLATLEQYF
NA	TRBJ2-7	TRBD1	TRBV28	TGTGCCAGCAGTCACTCGGGACAGGGGGCTTACGAGCAGTACTTC	CASSHSGQGAYEQYF
once	TRBJ2-2	NA	TRBV7-2	TGTGCCAGCAGCACCCTGCGAACCGCGAACACCGGGGAGCTGTTTTTT	CASSTLRTANTGELFF
NA	TRBJ1-6	TRBD1	TRBV28	TGTGCCAGCATCATACGGGACAGGGATTCACCCCTCCACTTT	CASIIRDRDSPLHF
NA	TRBJ1-4	NA	TRBV28	TGTGCCAGCAGACCCAAGGGAGGCTGGAATGAAAAACTGTTTTTT	CASRPKGGWNEKLFF
NA	TRBJ2-7	NA	TRBV5-6	TGTGCCAGCAGCTTGAGGTGGTTAGCGCCCGAGCAGTACTTC	CASSLRWLAPEQYF
NA	TRBJ2-7	TRBD1	TRBV6-1	TGTGCCAGCAGTGAAGGTCGGGGACAGGGCTACGAGCAGTACTTC	CASSEGRGQGYEQYF
NA	TRBJ2-1	NA	TRBV7-2	TGTGCCAGCAGCTTAGCCTATGAGGGTTACAATGAGCAGTTCTTC	CASSLAYEGYNEQFF
NA	TRBJ1-5	NA	TRBV21-1	TGTGCCAGCAGCGCTCCGGGCTCCAAGGAGGCGGGCAATCAGCCCCAGCATTTT	CASSAPGSKEAGNQPQHF
NA	TRBJ2-2	NA	TRBV7-8	TGTGCCAGCAGCTTAGTCGCGAACACCGGGGAGCTGTTTTTT	CASSLVANTGELFF
NA	TRBJ1-1	NA	TRBV5-6	TGTGCCAGCAGCCTCAACACTGAAGCTTTCTTT	CASSLNTEAFF
once	TRBJ2-1	NA	TRBV28	TGTGCCAGCAGTATGGACAGATACAATGAGCAGTTCTTC	CASSMDRYNEQFF
NA	TRBJ2-7	NA	TRBV19	TGTGCCAGGGGGGGGCTCTCCTACGAGCAGTACTTC	CARGGLSYEQYF
NA	TRBJ2-7	NA	TRBV6-1	TGTGCCACCCTGGGGGGACTTCACTACGAGCAGTACTTC	CATLGGLHYEQYF
NA	TRBJ1-1	NA	TRBV25-1	TGTGCCAGCAGTGAATTAGAGGGTGAAGCTTTCTTT	CASSELEGEAFF
NA	TRBJ2-1	NA	TRBV27	TGTGCCAGCAGTTTGGACGGGGTCCGGAGTCACAATGAGCAGTTCTTC	CASSLDGVRSHNEQFF
NA	TRBJ1-1	NA	TRBV25-1	TGTGCCAGCAGTGAATCCCAGGGATTGAAGAACACTGAAGCTTTCTTT	CASSESQGLKNTEAFF